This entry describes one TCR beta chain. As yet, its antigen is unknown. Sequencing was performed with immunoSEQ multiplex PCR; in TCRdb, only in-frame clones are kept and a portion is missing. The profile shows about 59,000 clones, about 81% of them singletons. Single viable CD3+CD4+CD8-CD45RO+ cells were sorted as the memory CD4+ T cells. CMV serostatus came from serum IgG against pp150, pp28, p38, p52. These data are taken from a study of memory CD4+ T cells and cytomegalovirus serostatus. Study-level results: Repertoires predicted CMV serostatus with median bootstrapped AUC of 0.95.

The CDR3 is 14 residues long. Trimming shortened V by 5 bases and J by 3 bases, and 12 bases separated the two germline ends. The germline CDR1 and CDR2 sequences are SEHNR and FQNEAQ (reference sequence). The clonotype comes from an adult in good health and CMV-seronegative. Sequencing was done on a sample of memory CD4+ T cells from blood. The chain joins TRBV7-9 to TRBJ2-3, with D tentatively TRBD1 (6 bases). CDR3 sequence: CASSPTQGTDTQYF. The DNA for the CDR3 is TGTGCCAGCAGCCCGACCCAGGGGACAGATACGCAGTATTTT.